This T cell receptor beta chain was retrieved from a study of blood T cell repertoires in COVID-19. Clones were read by immunoSEQ multiplex PCR, and TCRdb kept only the in-frame ones, dropping some. Of hundreds of thousands of clones in the sample, 85% to 90% were seen once. Participants came from 20 to 25 US areas, aged about 18 to 89 years. Categorization into cohorts depended on clinical history that participants reported. Exposed enrollees encountered a COVID-19 case at some point within 2 weeks before study entry. The specimen sequenced was PBMCs or T cells enriched from blood (not recorded which). This sequence was found in a man younger than 45 who had been exposed to COVID-19.

CDR3 DNA: TGTGCCAGCAGCTTGGAAGGGAGGATCACTGAAGCTTTCTTT. This gives the protein CASSLEGRITEAFF. The chain uses TRBV5-4 and TRBJ1-1; no reliable D call. Germline loops: CDR1 SGHNT, CDR2 YYREEE (reference sequence). V dropped 0 bases and J dropped 4 bases, with 10 bases sitting between them. This CDR3 has 14 amino acids.